The clone carrying this T cell receptor beta chain occurred once. Its antigen is as yet unknown. The CDR3 length is 14 residues. V lost 6 bases and J lost 0; bases outside the gene matches: 4. Germline values: CDR1 SGHDT, CDR2 YYEEEE. The entry originates in a study of T cell clones after liver transplantation. Study in general: Patients counted as tolerant after at least one year off all immunosuppression, enzymes not exceeding twice normal.

Study outcomes and limitations: In two subjects, few donor cells limited the measurable donor-reactive repertoire. These preliminary findings come from unstandardized post-transplant sampling times.

Sequencing was performed with immunoSEQ multiplex PCR; in TCRdb, only in-frame clones are kept and a portion is missing. The sample consists of approximately 72,000 clones, about nine tenths of them appearing once. The source was CD4+ T cells from blood, collected before liver transplant. This chain uses TRBV5-6 with TRBJ1-2; 8 nucleotides match TRBD1. The sequence came from a human donor who received a liver transplant. The CDR3: CASTWDRPNYGYTF. In DNA form, the CDR3 reads TGTGCCAGCACCTGGGACAGGCCTAACTATGGCTACACCTTC.